This entry lists 32 T cell receptor beta chains sequenced from one sample in a study of blood T cell repertoires in COVID-19. Clones were sequenced by immunoSEQ multiplex PCR, and TCRdb holds only the in-frame ones, with some missing. The repertoire includes roughly 500,000 clones, 85% to 90% of them detected once, and roughly 1% sits in the top ten. The sample was peripheral blood. All receptors come from a man younger than 35 with COVID-19, enrolled during active disease.

The chain uses TRBV3-1 (or the pseudogene TRBV3-2) and TRBJ1-2; 9 bases match TRBD1. The V segment lost 3 bases and the J segment 5 bases; nucleotides outside the gene matches: 7. The CDR3 is 15 amino acids. Germline loops: CDR1 LGHDT, CDR2 YNNKEL (reference sequence). The CDR3 coding sequence is TGTGCCAGCAGCCATGCCGGGACAGGGATTTATGGCTACACCTTC. This gives the protein CASSHAGTGIYGYTF.

V gene TRBV12-3 or TRBV12-4 combines with J gene TRBJ2-2, with no clear D. This CDR3 is built from 13 residues. V was trimmed by 3 bases and J by 4 bases, leaving 6 bases between them. This chain's CDR3 is CASSFTVTGELFF. In DNA form, the CDR3 reads TGTGCCAGCAGTTTCACGGTCACCGGGGAGCTGTTTTTT.

This chain connects TRBV4-1 to TRBJ2-2; 9 bases align to TRBD1. Germline assignment: CDR1 MGHRA and CDR2 YSYEKL. J lost 6 bases, V lost 3 bases, and 8 bases had no gene match. The CDR3 consists of 16 residues. The DNA of the CDR3 is TGCGCCAGCAGCCAGAGGACAGGGGCAACATCCGGGGAGCTGTTTTTT. Protein sequence: CASSQRTGATSGELFF.

V gene TRBV6-5 combines with J gene TRBJ2-5; 8 bases match TRBD1. Trimming at V came to 6 bases and at J to 3 bases, leaving 3 bases not matched to a gene. Germline CDR1 is MNHEY and CDR2 is SVGAGI. This CDR3 is 13 amino acids long. CDR3 bases: TGTGCCAGCAGCGCGACAGGGGAAGAGACCCAGTACTTC. The encoded protein is CASSATGEETQYF.

J is TRBJ2-5 and V is TRBV29-1; D is uncertain. Between the trimmed V and J ends, which lost 5 bases and 7 bases, there was a span of 14 bases. Looked up from germline, CDR1 is SQVTM and CDR2 is ANQGSEA. The length of the CDR3 is 12 residues. DNA of the CDR3: TGCAGCGTTTCAGGTCCTTTGGGGACCCAGTACTTC. Encoded protein: CSVSGPLGTQYF.

This clone was observed a single time. V gene TRBV6-6 combines with J gene TRBJ1-4; 9 nucleotides line up with TRBD1. J gave up 6 bases and V 0 bases, and 2 bases lay outside the gene matches. CDR1 and CDR2 (germline): MNHNY, SVGAGI (reference sequence). The CDR3 consists of 15 residues. The CDR3 DNA sequence: TGTGCCAGCAGTTACTCCGGGACAGGGCATGAAAAACTGTTTTTT. It encodes CASSYSGTGHEKLFF.

The V call is TRBV23-1, the J call TRBJ1-5; a weak D match, TRBD1 (6 bases). TRBV23-1 belongs to the ORF category, with a function that is uncertain. Trimming removed 3 bases at V and 4 bases at J, with 13 bases between. The CDR3 runs 15 residues. Here the CDR3 DNA reads TGCGCCAGCAGTCAGCAAGGACAGCTAAATCAGCCCCAGCATTTT. Amino acid sequence: CASSQQGQLNQPQHF.

This clone was counted once. The rearrangement uses TRBV6-5 and TRBJ2-3; the match to TRBD2 covers 9 bases. Germline loops: CDR1 MNHEY, CDR2 SVGAGI. The CDR3 has 15 amino acids. The J segment lost 10 bases and the V segment lost 7 bases, leaving 15 bases of the junction unmatched. CDR3 nucleotide sequence: TGTGCCAGCACGGAGGGGCGGGAGGGCCTCCGTGCGCAGTATTTT. Its protein product is CASTEGREGLRAQYF.

CDR3 DNA: TGTGCCAGCAGCTTAGGTAGGGCGGGAGAGACCCAGTACTTC. This translates into CASSLGRAGETQYF. The chain recombines TRBV13 with TRBJ2-5, with D possibly matching TRBD2 (5 bases). CDR3 length equals 14 residues. Per germline, CDR1 PRHDT and CDR2 FYEKMQ (reference sequence). V was shortened by 0 bases and J by 4 bases, with 9 bases between the two germline ends.

This clone occurred once. The chain employs TRBV12-3 or TRBV12-4 and TRBJ1-4, with 7 nucleotides matching TRBD1. V was pared by 4 bases and J by 8 bases, with 1 base of the junction left unmatched. The CDR3 spans 12 residues. The CDR3 DNA sequence: TGTGCCAGCAGTTCGACAGGGGAAAAACTGTTTTTT. This gives the protein CASSSTGEKLFF.

As concerns this clone: This sample includes further DNA sequences coding for the same CDR3. The DNA for the CDR3 is TGTGCCAGCAGCTCGGGACTAGCTAATGAGCAGTTCTTC. It codes for CASSSGLANEQFF. V gene TRBV11-2 combines with J gene TRBJ2-1; 9 bases agree with TRBD2. Germline lookup yields CDR1 SGHAT and CDR2 FQNNGV. Germline trimming cut 4 bases from V and 7 bases from J; bases unmatched to any gene: 2. This CDR3 spans 13 amino acids.

Details on this clone: The sample holds other DNA sequences that translate to the same CDR3. This chain uses TRBV6-5 with TRBJ2-3, with D hard to call. Germline V gene data show CDR1 as MNHEY and CDR2 as SVGAGI. CDR3 length: 13 amino acids. Trimming shortened V by 7 bases and J by 4 bases, and 12 bases separated the two germline ends. The CDR3 spells CASTTGLADTQYF. DNA for the CDR3: TGTGCCAGCACCACCGGTCTTGCAGATACGCAGTATTTT.

This clone was picked up a small number of times. This rearrangement joins TRBV7-9 to TRBJ2-5; D is possibly TRBD2 (6 bases). Looked up from germline, CDR1 is SEHNR and CDR2 is FQNEAQ (reference sequence). CDR3 length: 14 amino acids. Trimming took 6 bases from V and 4 from J, leaving 15 bases between them. CDR3 in DNA: TGTGCCAGCAGACCCGCGGGGCCGAGAGAGACCCAGTACTTC. It encodes CASRPAGPRETQYF.

This chain uses TRBV2 with TRBJ1-5; 8 positions match TRBD1. CDR1 and CDR2 from the germline V gene are SNHLY and FYNNEI. This CDR3 spans 13 amino acids. Germline trimming cut 8 bases from V and 6 bases from J; bases unmatched to any gene: 6. The CDR3 here is CASSAGGFQPQHF. CDR3 coding DNA: TGTGCCAGCTCGGCAGGGGGCTTTCAGCCCCAGCATTTT.

In its sample, this clone was seen a few times. The rearrangement links TRBV6-2 or TRBV6-3 to TRBJ2-7, with TRBD1 matching 11 bases. V was pared by 2 bases and J by 3 bases, with 3 bases of the junction left unmatched. This CDR3 has 15 amino acids. Looked up from germline, CDR1 is MNHEY and CDR2 is SVGEGT. CDR3 bases: TGTGCCAGCAGTTACGGGACAGGGGGTATCTACGAGCAGTACTTC. This encodes CASSYGTGGIYEQYF.

The chain employs TRBV2 and TRBJ2-4; TRBD2 is a possible D gene (5 bases). The V end lost 3 bases, the J end lost 10 bases, and 16 bases lay between the germline ends. The CDR3 is made up of 14 amino acids. Looked up from germline, CDR1 is SNHLY and CDR2 is FYNNEI. The CDR3 protein is CASSDTRGRGIQYF. The CDR3 DNA is TGTGCCAGCAGTGATACCCGCGGCCGAGGGATTCAGTACTTC.

The genes are TRBV19 and TRBJ1-5, with D perhaps TRBD1 (6 bases). The CDR3 sequence is 12 residues long. Per germline, CDR1 LNHDA and CDR2 SQIVND (reference sequence). V was trimmed by 11 bases and J by 4 bases, leaving 12 bases between them. The CDR3 DNA is TGTGCCGCCTCCGGGACAAATCAGCCCCAGCATTTT. This translates into CAASGTNQPQHF.

V is TRBV11-3 and J is TRBJ2-7, with 13 positions matching TRBD2. The length of the CDR3 is 20 residues. The V segment lost 5 bases and the J segment 4 bases; nucleotides outside the gene matches: 20. The germline V gene has CDR1 SGHNT and CDR2 YENEEA. Here the CDR3 reads CASSPGTSGASGVLIYEQYF. CDR3 sequence (DNA): TGTGCCAGCAGCCCCGGGACTAGCGGGGCCTCGGGTGTCCTGATTTACGAGCAGTACTTC.

The chain recombines TRBV7-2 with TRBJ2-4; 10 bases match TRBD1. V dropped 5 bases and J dropped 1; count of bases not matched to a gene: 5. The CDR3 spans 16 residues. Germline CDR1 SGHTA, CDR2 FQGNSA. CDR3 protein: CASSPRDRGAKNIQYF. The DNA for the CDR3 is TGTGCCAGCAGCCCCCGGGACAGGGGTGCCAAAAACATTCAGTACTTC.

The chain joins TRBV11-2 to TRBJ1-6; D uncertain. The CDR3 has 14 amino acids. V lost 1 base and J lost 5, with 6 bases in between. The germline gives CDR1 SGHAT, CDR2 FQNNGV. The CDR3 reads CASSLARDNSPLHF. CDR3 nucleotides: TGTGCCAGCAGCTTAGCTCGGGATAATTCACCCCTCCACTTT.

The chain couples TRBV19 to TRBJ1-4; the D gene is possibly TRBD1 (6 bases). V was shortened by 7 bases and J by 0 bases, with 15 bases between the two germline ends. Germline CDR1 LNHDA, CDR2 SQIVND (reference sequence). The CDR3 totals 16 residues. In DNA, the CDR3 is TGTGCCAGTATTGAGGACAGAAGTTCAACTAATGAAAAACTGTTTTTT. Encoded protein: CASIEDRSSTNEKLFF. The full variable domain, completed using reference TRBV19 and TRBJ1-4, is DGGITQSPKYLFRKEGQNVTLSCEQNLNHDAMYWYRQDPGQGLRLIYYSQIVNDFQKGDIAEGYSVSREKKESFPLTVTSAQKNPTAFYLCASIEDRSSTNEKLFFGSGTQLSVL.

The CDR3 bases are TGTGCCACCAGTGATTTTGAACTAGAAGAGACCCAGTACTTC. This sequence encodes CATSDFELEETQYF. The V and J genes are TRBV24-1 and TRBJ2-5, with D perhaps matching TRBD2 (5 bases). The CDR3 has 14 amino acids. V was trimmed by 1 base and J by 3 bases, leaving 8 bases between them. CDR1 is KGHDR, CDR2 SFDVKD, per germline.

V and J are TRBV6-5 and TRBJ2-7, with 7 positions matching TRBD2. This CDR3 is built from 16 residues. Germline V gives CDR1 MNHEY, CDR2 SVGAGI. Trimming took 4 bases from V and 2 from J; bases not matched to a gene: 11. CDR3 amino acids: CASSLVAGTTAYEQYF. In DNA, the CDR3 is TGTGCCAGCAGTTTAGTAGCCGGGACTACTGCCTACGAGCAGTACTTC.

J is TRBJ1-6 and V is TRBV10-3, with D perhaps matching TRBD1 (6 bases). The CDR3 has 16 residues. Germline CDR1 reads ENHRY; CDR2 reads SYGVKD. Deletions cut 5 bases from V and 0 bases from J, with 11 bases between. The CDR3 DNA sequence: TGTGCCATCAGTCGACAGGCCAGCTCCTATAATTCACCCCTCCACTTT. As protein: CAISRQASSYNSPLHF.

The CDR3 here is CASSVRQDGNSPLHF. The DNA for the CDR3 is TGTGCCAGCAGCGTTAGACAGGACGGGAATTCACCCCTCCACTTT. The rearrangement links TRBV9 to TRBJ1-6; a weak D match, TRBD1 (6 bases). Looked up from germline, CDR1 is SGDLS and CDR2 is YYNGEE. The CDR3 has 15 amino acids. Trimming stripped 2 bases from V and 7 bases from J, with 13 bases between.

The gene calls are TRBV19 and TRBJ2-5; D may be TRBD2 (6 bases). The length of the CDR3 is 15 residues. The V gene's germline CDR1 is LNHDA and CDR2 SQIVND (reference sequence). Trimming removed 9 bases from V and 5 bases from J, with 22 bases in between. The CDR3 nucleotides read TGTGCCAGCAGCAGGGCTAGCGTAGAAGGGGAGACCCAGTACTTC. Its translation is CASSRASVEGETQYF. The full variable domain, its missing parts supplied by reference TRBV19 and TRBJ2-5, is DGGITQSPKYLFRKEGQNVTLSCEQNLNHDAMYWYRQDPGQGLRLIYYSQIVNDFQKGDIAEGYSVSREKKESFPLTVTSAQKNPTAFYLCASSRASVEGETQYFGPGTRLLVL.

This chain links TRBV5-4 with TRBJ1-1; TRBD1 matches 11 bases. This CDR3 is built from 13 residues. Germline V gene sequence: CDR1 SGHNT, CDR2 YYREEE (reference sequence). Losses at the gene ends were 4 bases for V and 6 bases for J; bases not matched to a gene: 2. Here the CDR3 DNA reads TGTGCCAGCAGCCCGGGACAGGGGGCTGAAGCTTTCTTT. Protein sequence: CASSPGQGAEAFF.

This chain connects TRBV24-1 to TRBJ1-4, with D possibly TRBD1 on 6 matching bases. There are 13 residues in the CDR3. Trimming left V 9 bases short and J 4 bases short, with 11 bases between. Germline CDR1 KGHDR, CDR2 SFDVKD. The CDR3 bases are TGTGCCACCTCGCAGGGGAGTAATGAAAAACTGTTTTTT. Translated, it gives CATSQGSNEKLFF.

The chain couples TRBV12-5 to TRBJ2-2; the match to TRBD2 covers 7 bases. The CDR3 sequence is 14 residues long. CDR1 LGHNT and CDR2 FRNRAP come from the germline V gene. V lost 6 bases, J lost 4 bases, and 5 bases stayed unmatched. CDR3 nucleotide sequence: TGTGCTAGTGGGACTAGCCTTACCACCGGGGAGCTGTTTTTT. Its translation: CASGTSLTTGELFF.

This clone was seen only once. CDR3 sequence: CASSGPGLAGVHEQYF. The CDR3 bases are TGCGCCAGCAGTGGTCCGGGACTAGCGGGAGTCCACGAGCAGTACTTC. The chain employs TRBV10-2 and TRBJ2-7; 14 bases are a match to TRBD2. The CDR3 sequence is 16 residues long. In germline, CDR1 is WSHSY, CDR2 SAAADI. J gave up 5 bases and V 4 bases, and 7 bases lay outside the gene matches.

The chain is built from TRBV19 and TRBJ2-5, with 8 bases identical to TRBD1. V lost 5 bases to trimming and J lost 4 bases; unmatched junction nucleotides: 9. Germline lookup yields CDR1 LNHDA and CDR2 SQIVND (reference sequence). This CDR3 comprises 15 residues. CDR3 sequence: CASSLAGGLGETQYF. The CDR3 DNA reads TGTGCCAGTAGTCTTGCAGGGGGCCTAGGAGAGACCCAGTACTTC.

This clone has a single count. The junction shows a germline mismatch at one end, possibly a read error. The J gene is TRBJ2-7, the V gene TRBV11-1, with no clear D. This CDR3 region has 11 residues. CDR1 is SGHAT, CDR2 FQDESV, per germline (reference sequence). The CDR3 spells CASSFSDEQYF. The CDR3, as DNA: TGTGCCAGCAGCTTCTCCGACGAGCAGTACTTC.